This is a list of T cell receptor beta chains from one sample in a study of T cell repertoires in cytomegalovirus infection. TCRdb fed the reads into MiXCR, producing one record per CDR3 protein. This repertoire shows 150,000 to 200,000 distinct CDR3 sequences, 8.5% to 10% found once; its top ten account for about 5%. The sequenced sample consisted of PBMCs. The receptors shown here come from a human donor in good health (CMV status not recorded). Some clones in this sample may be carry-over from other donors' samples. Each CDR3 is given with its conserved first and last residue. A D gene is named only where the DNA matches it firmly. Expanded clones get a size class; other rows say once, few or many, or leave the size out.

cdr3_length	d_call	v_call	clone_size	j_call	cdr3_aa	cdr3_nt
15	TRBD1	TRBV7-2	many	TRBJ1-1	CASSYSSSGGSEAFF	TGTGCCAGCAGCTACTCCTCGTCAGGGGGCTCTGAAGCTTTCTTT
15	TRBD1	TRBV7-2	many	TRBJ2-1	CASSLEGQGYNEQFF	TGTGCCAGCAGCTTAGAGGGACAGGGCTACAATGAGCAGTTCTTC
16	.	TRBV2	many	TRBJ1-5	CASRVAGGRSNQPQHF	TGTGCCAGCAGGGTCGCGGGGGGGCGAAGCAATCAGCCCCAGCATTTT
15	.	TRBV15	many	TRBJ2-3	CATSRDEGWTDTQYF	TGTGCCACCAGCAGAGATGAGGGCTGGACAGATACGCAGTATTTT
17	TRBD2	TRBV6-2/TRBV6-3	.	TRBJ2-2	CASSYSKSGRAPGELFF	TGTGCCAGCAGTTACTCGAAAAGCGGGAGGGCCCCCGGGGAGCTGTTTTTT
14	TRBD2	TRBV27	.	TRBJ2-1	CASSFGGATNEQLF	TGTGCCAGCAGTTTCGGGGGGGCTACTAATGAGCAGTTATTC
17	.	TRBV7-6	few	TRBJ1-1	CASSFQTLRDRNTEAFF	TGTGCCAGCAGTTTCCAAACCCTCAGGGATCGTAACACTGAAGCTTTCTTT
15	.	TRBV20-1	.	TRBJ1-4	CSATHPTGTNEKLFF	TGCAGTGCTACACATCCGACCGGAACTAATGAAAAACTGTTTTTT
16	.	TRBV7-9	many	TRBJ1-4	CASSPTDRLTNEKLFF	TGTGCCAGCAGCCCTACAGACAGACTTACTAATGAAAAACTGTTTTTT
16	TRBD2	TRBV27	.	TRBJ2-7	CASSLSLRGTNGEQYF	TGTGCCAGCAGTTTATCGTTGCGCGGGACTAATGGCGAGCAGTACTTC
15	TRBD2	TRBV6-2/TRBV6-3	few	TRBJ2-7	CASSSSSGSSYEQYF	TGTGCCAGCAGTTCCTCGAGCGGGAGTTCCTACGAGCAGTACTTC
17	TRBD2	TRBV4-3	few	TRBJ2-1	CASSQVPRLAGWNEQFF	TGCGCCAGCAGTCAGGTCCCCCGACTAGCGGGATGGAATGAGCAGTTCTTC